The text below deals with one TCR beta chain. The antigen is not known. The sample belongs to a study of cytomegalovirus exposure and HLA in healthy donors. Overall study results and limits: Rarity characterized most TCR sequences, yet some public TCRs appeared in many donors.

The PCR had 60 Vbeta and 13 Jbeta primers. TCRdb's copy holds only in-frame clones and misses some; the assay was immunoSEQ multiplex PCR. The table shows some 190,000 clones, with 70% to 75% occurring only once. CDR1 GTSNPN and CDR2 SVGIG come from the germline V gene (reference sequence). The ends lost 2 bases at V and 1 base at J; junction bases unmatched: 6. CDR3 length: 15 amino acids. The sequenced sample was PBMCs. The sequence came from a young man in good health and CMV-seropositive. This chain connects TRBV30 to TRBJ1-1; 8 bases map to TRBD1. The CDR3 DNA reads TGTGCCTGGAGTAAGACAGGGGCTTCGAACACTGAAGCTTTCTTT. Translation gives CAWSKTGASNTEAFF.